The sequence of this TCR beta chain was determined in a study of cytomegalovirus exposure and HLA in healthy donors. Germline V gives CDR1 SGDLS, CDR2 YYNGEE. After removal of 2 bases from V and 13 bases from J, the junction contained 17 bases not matched to a gene. CDR3 size: 16 residues. 60 Vbeta and 13 Jbeta primers were used in PCR. Sequenced by immunoSEQ multiplex PCR; TCRdb stores in-frame clones only, minus some. Seen here are around 250,000 clones, 70% to 90% observed once, and the top ten hold roughly 7.4%. Findings of the study overall: A later analysis associated approximately 17,000 TCR beta sequences with HLA alleles at a 0.05 false discovery rate. The study put around 180 TCR beta chains on its list as cytomegalovirus-associated.

Concerning this clone itself: Antigen unknown.

The chain links TRBV9 to TRBJ2-2, with 7 positions matching TRBD2. The source is a woman aged 60 to 75 in good health and CMV-seropositive. The specimen was PBMCs. CDR3 bases: TGTGCCAGCAGCGTTGGGGGGGGACGAACAATCGCAGCGCTGTTTTTT. This codes for CASSVGGGRTIAALFF.